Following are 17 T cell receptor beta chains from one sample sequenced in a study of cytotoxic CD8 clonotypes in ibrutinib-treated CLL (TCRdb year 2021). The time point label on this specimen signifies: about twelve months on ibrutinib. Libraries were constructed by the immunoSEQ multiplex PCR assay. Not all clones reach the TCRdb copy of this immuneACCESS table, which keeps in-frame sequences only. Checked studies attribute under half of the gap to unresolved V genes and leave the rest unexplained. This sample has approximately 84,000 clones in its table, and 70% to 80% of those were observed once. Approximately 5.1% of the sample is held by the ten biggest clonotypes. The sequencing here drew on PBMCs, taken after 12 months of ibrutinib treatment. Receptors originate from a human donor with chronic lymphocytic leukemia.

The CDR3 DNA is TGTGCCAGCAGCGAGGCCGAGGGACGGAGCGATGAGCAGTTCTTC. This gives the protein CASSEAEGRSDEQFF. The chain combines TRBV9 with TRBJ2-1, with D perhaps TRBD1 or TRBD2 (5 bases each). The CDR3 length is 15 residues. Germline V gene data show CDR1 as SGDLS and CDR2 as YYNGEE. V lost 3 bases, J lost 8 bases, and 18 bases lay in between.

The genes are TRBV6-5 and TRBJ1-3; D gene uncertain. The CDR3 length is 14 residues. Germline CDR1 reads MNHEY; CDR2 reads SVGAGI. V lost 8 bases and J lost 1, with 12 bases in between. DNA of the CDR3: TGTGCCAGCCGCCCAGGAGCGTCTGGAAACACCATATATTTT. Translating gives CASRPGASGNTIYF.

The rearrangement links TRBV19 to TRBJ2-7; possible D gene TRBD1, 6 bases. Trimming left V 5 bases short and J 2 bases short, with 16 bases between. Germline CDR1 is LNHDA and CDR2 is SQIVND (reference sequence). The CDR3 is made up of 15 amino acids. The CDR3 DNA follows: TGTGCCAGTAGTTGGGGGACAATTGGGACCTACGAGCAGTACTTC. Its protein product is CASSWGTIGTYEQYF.

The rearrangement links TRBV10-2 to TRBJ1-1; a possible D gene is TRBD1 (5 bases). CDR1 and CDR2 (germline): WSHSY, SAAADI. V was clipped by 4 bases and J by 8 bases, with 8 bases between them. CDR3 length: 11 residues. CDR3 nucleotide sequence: TGCGCCAGCAGTGTGAGACAGGAAGCTTTCTTT. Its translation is CASSVRQEAFF.

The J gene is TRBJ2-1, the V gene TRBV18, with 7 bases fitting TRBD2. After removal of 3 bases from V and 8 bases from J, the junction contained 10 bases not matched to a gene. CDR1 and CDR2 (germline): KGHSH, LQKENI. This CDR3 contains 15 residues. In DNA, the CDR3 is TGTGCCAGCTCACCTCCGGGGGGATCCCCCCATGAGCAGTTCTTC. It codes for CASSPPGGSPHEQFF.

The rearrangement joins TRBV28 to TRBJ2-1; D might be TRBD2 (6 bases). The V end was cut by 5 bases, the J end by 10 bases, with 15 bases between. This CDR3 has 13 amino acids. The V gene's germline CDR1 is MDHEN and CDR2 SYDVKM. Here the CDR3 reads CASSTRLAIEQFF. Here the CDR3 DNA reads TGTGCCAGCAGTACCCGGCTAGCGATCGAGCAGTTCTTC.

This chain's CDR3 is CASSQDVGQPYGYTF. CDR3 coding DNA: TGCGCCAGCAGCCAAGATGTTGGACAGCCCTATGGCTACACCTTC. The chain links TRBV4-3 to TRBJ1-2, with D maybe TRBD1 (6 bases). This CDR3 is built from 15 residues. The germline gives CDR1 LGHNA, CDR2 YSLEER. With 0 bases removed from V and 4 bases from J, the gap between germline ends came to 12 bases.

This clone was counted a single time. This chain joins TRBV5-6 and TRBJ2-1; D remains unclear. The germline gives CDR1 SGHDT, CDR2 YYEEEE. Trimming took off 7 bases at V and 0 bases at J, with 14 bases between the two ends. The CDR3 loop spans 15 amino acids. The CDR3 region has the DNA TGTGCCAGCCATACAAGTTCAAACTCCTACAATGAGCAGTTCTTC. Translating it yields CASHTSSNSYNEQFF. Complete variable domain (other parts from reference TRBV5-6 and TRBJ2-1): DAGVTQSPTHLIKTRGQQVTLRCSPKSGHDTVSWYQQALGQGPQFIFQYYEEEERQRGNFPDRFSGHQFPNYSSELNVNALLLGDSALYLCASHTSSNSYNEQFFGPGTRLTVL.

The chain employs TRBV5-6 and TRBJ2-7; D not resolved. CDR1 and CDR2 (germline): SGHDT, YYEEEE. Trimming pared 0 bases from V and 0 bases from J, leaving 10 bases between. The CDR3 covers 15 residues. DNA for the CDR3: TGTGCCAGCAGCTTGGTAGGCGGTACCTCCTACGAGCAGTACTTC. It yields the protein CASSLVGGTSYEQYF.

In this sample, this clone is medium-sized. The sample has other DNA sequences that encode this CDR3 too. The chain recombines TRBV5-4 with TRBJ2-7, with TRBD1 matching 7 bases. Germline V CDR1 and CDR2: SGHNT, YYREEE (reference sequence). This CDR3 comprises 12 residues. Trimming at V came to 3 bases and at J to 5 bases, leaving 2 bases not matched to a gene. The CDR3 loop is CASSWDSNEQYF. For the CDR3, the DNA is TGTGCCAGCAGCTGGGACAGCAACGAGCAGTACTTC. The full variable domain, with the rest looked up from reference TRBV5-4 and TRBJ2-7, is ETGVTQSPTHLIKTRGQQVTLRCSSQSGHNTVSWYQQALGQGPQFIFQYYREEENGRGNFPPRFSGLQFPNYSSELNVNALELDDSALYLCASSWDSNEQYFGPGTRLTVT.

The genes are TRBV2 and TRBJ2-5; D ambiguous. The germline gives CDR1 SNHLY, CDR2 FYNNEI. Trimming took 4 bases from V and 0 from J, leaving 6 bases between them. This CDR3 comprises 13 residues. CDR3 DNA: TGTGCCAGCAGTGTGGACCACCAAGAGACCCAGTACTTC. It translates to CASSVDHQETQYF.

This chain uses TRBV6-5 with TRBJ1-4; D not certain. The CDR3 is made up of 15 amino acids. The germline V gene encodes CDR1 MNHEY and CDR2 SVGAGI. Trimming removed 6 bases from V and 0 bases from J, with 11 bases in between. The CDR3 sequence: CASSSMDATNEKLFF. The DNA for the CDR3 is TGTGCCAGCAGCAGTATGGATGCAACTAATGAAAAACTGTTTTTT.

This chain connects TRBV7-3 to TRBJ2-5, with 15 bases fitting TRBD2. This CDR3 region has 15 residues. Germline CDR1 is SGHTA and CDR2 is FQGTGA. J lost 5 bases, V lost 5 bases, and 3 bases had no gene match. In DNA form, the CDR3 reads TGTGCCAGCAGCCCAGGGACTAGCGGGAGGGAGACCCAGTACTTC. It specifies CASSPGTSGRETQYF.

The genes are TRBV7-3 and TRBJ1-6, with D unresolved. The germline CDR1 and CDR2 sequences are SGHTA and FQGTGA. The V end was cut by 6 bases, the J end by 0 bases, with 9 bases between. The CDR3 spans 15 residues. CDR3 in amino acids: CASRKGSSYNSPLHF. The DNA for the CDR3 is TGTGCCAGCAGGAAAGGGAGCTCCTATAATTCACCCCTCCACTTT.

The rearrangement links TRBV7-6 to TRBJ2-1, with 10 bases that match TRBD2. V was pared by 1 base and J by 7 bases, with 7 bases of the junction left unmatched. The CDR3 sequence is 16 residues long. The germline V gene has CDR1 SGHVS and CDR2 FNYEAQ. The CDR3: CASSLEVRTSGNEQFF. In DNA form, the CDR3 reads TGTGCCAGCAGCTTAGAGGTTCGGACTAGCGGAAATGAGCAGTTCTTC.

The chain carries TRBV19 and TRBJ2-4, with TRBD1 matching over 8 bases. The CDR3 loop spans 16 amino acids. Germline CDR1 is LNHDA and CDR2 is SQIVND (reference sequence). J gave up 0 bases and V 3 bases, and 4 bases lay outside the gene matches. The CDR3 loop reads CASSITDRGAKNIQYF. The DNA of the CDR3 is TGTGCCAGTAGTATCACTGACAGGGGAGCCAAAAACATTCAGTACTTC. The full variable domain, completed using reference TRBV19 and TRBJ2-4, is DGGITQSPKYLFRKEGQNVTLSCEQNLNHDAMYWYRQDPGQGLRLIYYSQIVNDFQKGDIAEGYSVSREKKESFPLTVTSAQKNPTAFYLCASSITDRGAKNIQYFGAGTRLSVL.

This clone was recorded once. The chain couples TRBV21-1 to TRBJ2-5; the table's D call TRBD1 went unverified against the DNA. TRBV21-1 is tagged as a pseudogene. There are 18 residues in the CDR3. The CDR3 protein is CASRPPPAYRGPPWTQYF. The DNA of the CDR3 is TGTGCCAGCAGGCCCCCCCCCGCGTACAGGGGACCCCCATGGACCCAGTACTTC.